This section outlines one T cell receptor beta chain sequence together with its context. These data belong to a study of T cell changes during pregnancy in multiple sclerosis. Assay used: immunoSEQ multiplex PCR; TCRdb lists only in-frame clones, some missing. The profile shows roughly 93,000 clones, around 90% of them singletons. The sample here was peripheral blood, taken after pregnancy. The sequence was collected from a female donor in good health, enrolled as a control in a pregnancy study.

This chain's CDR3 is CASSQIGDRVDEQYF. The CDR3 DNA reads TGTGCCAGCAGCCAGATTGGGGACAGGGTCGACGAGCAGTACTTC. This rearrangement joins TRBV7-6 to TRBJ2-7, with TRBD1 matching 9 bases. CDR3 length: 15 amino acids. V dropped 5 bases and J dropped 5; count of bases not matched to a gene: 10. Germline assignment: CDR1 SGHVS and CDR2 FNYEAQ.